A single sample gave rise to the 26 T cell receptor beta chains below, sequenced in a study of spatial heterogeneity in lung cancer. From the 5' RACE reads, TCRdb called clonotypes with MiXCR, one entry per CDR3 protein. The table records 6,500 to 8,500 distinct CDR3 sequences, about 9.6% of them present only once. Described time point: sample taken at primary tumor resection. The material sequenced was normal lung tissue next to the tumor, taken at surgery. The receptors here all came from a male donor with early-stage non-small cell lung cancer.

This clonotype was counted ten times or more. This chain uses TRBV20-1 with TRBJ1-2; maybe TRBD1 (6 bases). The CDR3 sequence is 13 residues long. The ends were cut back, 2 bases at V and 8 bases at J, with 15 bases in the middle. Per the germline V gene, CDR1 is DFQATT and CDR2 is SNEGSKA (reference sequence). CDR3: CSARLAGTTGYTF. In DNA form, the CDR3 reads TGCAGTGCTAGACTTGCCGGGACAACGGGCTACACCTTC.

This clonotype was observed a few times. The genes are TRBV6-6 and TRBJ2-5; 7 bases are a match to TRBD2. With 0 bases clipped from V and 2 bases from J, the junction kept 6 bases outside the gene matches. This CDR3 comprises 16 residues. CDR1 is MNHNY, CDR2 SVGAGI, per germline (reference sequence). The CDR3 DNA reads TGTGCCAGCAGTTACTCGGCGGGAGACCCACAAGAGACCCAGTACTTC. The encoded protein is CASSYSAGDPQETQYF.

This clonotype appeared many times. The chain links TRBV5-4 to TRBJ1-4; tentatively, D is TRBD1 (6 bases). Per the germline V gene, CDR1 is SGHNT and CDR2 is YYREEE (reference sequence). Trimming removed 0 bases from V and 4 bases from J, with 7 bases in between. The CDR3 runs 14 residues. The chain's CDR3 is CASSLGQDNEKLFF. CDR3 bases: TGTGCCAGCAGCTTGGGACAGGATAATGAAAAACTGTTTTTT.

Regarding this clonotype: Given a much more abundant clone one base away, this may be a read error. V usage is TRBV27 and J usage is TRBJ2-7, with 7 positions matching TRBD2. CDR3 length: 15 residues. CDR1 is MNHEY, CDR2 SMNVEV, per germline (reference sequence). The CDR3 sequence is CTSSLAGVGPYEQYF. The CDR3 region has the DNA TGTACCAGCAGTTTGGCGGGGGTGGGGCCCTACGAGCAGTACTTC.

In this sample, this clonotype turned up many times. The chain recombines TRBV27 with TRBJ2-3; D call uncertain. This CDR3 has 14 residues. Germline V gene sequence: CDR1 MNHEY, CDR2 SMNVEV (reference sequence). The V and J ends lost 5 bases and 0 bases respectively, with 9 bases between them. The CDR3 protein is CASSLTVSTDTQYF. The CDR3 nucleotides read TGTGCCAGCAGTCTAACGGTTAGCACAGATACGCAGTATTTT.

This clonotype was detected many times. The rearrangement links TRBV11-2 to TRBJ2-5, with TRBD1 matching 8 bases. The CDR3 covers 13 residues. In germline, CDR1 is SGHAT, CDR2 FQNNGV. The J segment lost 6 bases and the V segment lost 5 bases, leaving 5 bases of the junction unmatched. CDR3 region: CASSPGGVQTQYF. Here the CDR3 DNA reads TGTGCCAGCAGCCCAGGGGGCGTACAGACCCAGTACTTC.

This clonotype was observed at least ten times. The chain couples TRBV11-2 to TRBJ2-2; weak D call: TRBD2 (6 bases). The CDR3 loop spans 14 amino acids. Germline CDR1 is SGHAT and CDR2 is FQNNGV. V gave up 3 bases and J gave up 3 bases, with 8 bases separating them. CDR3: CASSFRRDTGELFF. The CDR3 coding sequence is TGTGCCAGCAGCTTTAGGAGGGACACCGGGGAGCTGTTTTTT.

This clonotype is labeled as medium-sized. This chain joins TRBV6-1 and TRBJ2-3, with D unresolved. Germline CDR1 is MNHNS and CDR2 is SASEGT. This CDR3 is 14 amino acids long. Trimming pared 5 bases from V and 2 bases from J, leaving 11 bases between. CDR3 bases: TGTGCCAGCAGTACGTTAGACGTCACAGATACGCAGTATTTT. This sequence encodes CASSTLDVTDTQYF.

A remark on this clonotype: Possible read error: a much larger clone is one base away. V and J are TRBV7-8 and TRBJ2-1; D is uncertain. The CDR3 runs 8 residues. Germline CDR1 SGHVS, CDR2 FQNEAQ. V was trimmed by 10 bases and J by 13 bases, leaving 8 bases between them. CDR3 amino acids: CAKNIQFF. CDR3 DNA sequence: TGTGCCAAAAACATTCAGTTCTTC.

This clonotype was found many times. The V gene is TRBV20-1, the J gene TRBJ1-4; weak D call: TRBD1 (5 bases). Trimming removed 0 bases from V and 8 bases from J, with 13 bases in between. CDR1 DFQATT and CDR2 SNEGSKA come from the germline V gene (reference sequence). CDR3 length: 14 residues. The CDR3 region is CSARDGRGSEKLFF. CDR3 nucleotides: TGCAGTGCTAGAGATGGGAGGGGATCCGAAAAACTGTTTTTT.

This clonotype was detected many times. This sequence joins TRBV7-2 and TRBJ1-1; 10 bases map to TRBD1. The junction had 11 bases not matched to a gene; V was cut back by 7 bases and J by 3 bases. CDR3 length: 16 amino acids. In germline, CDR1 is SGHTA, CDR2 FQGNSA. The CDR3 DNA sequence: TGTGCCAGCACCCTATCTTCCGGGACAGGGGACACTGAAGCTTTCTTT. It translates to CASTLSSGTGDTEAFF.

This clonotype was found many times. V and J are TRBV20-1 and TRBJ1-6; D uncertain. V was trimmed by 0 bases and J by 9 bases, leaving 9 bases between them. CDR3 length: 13 residues. Germline CDR1 and CDR2: DFQATT and SNEGSKA (reference sequence). Here the CDR3 DNA reads TGCAGTGCTAGAGATCCTCAAGTTTCACCCCTCCACTTT. Encoded protein: CSARDPQVSPLHF.

By share, this clonotype counts as medium-sized. CDR3 sequence: CASRARQGAYEQYF. In DNA form, the CDR3 reads TGTGCCAGCAGAGCCCGACAGGGGGCATACGAGCAGTACTTC. V is TRBV28 and J is TRBJ2-7; 10 bases align to TRBD1. The CDR3 sequence is 14 residues long. V trimming: 6 bases; J trimming: 4 bases; junction bases outside the gene matches: 6. The germline gives CDR1 MDHEN, CDR2 SYDVKM.

This clonotype was detected ten times or more. The V gene is TRBV4-1, the J gene TRBJ2-7; 8 bases are a match to TRBD2. The J segment lost 0 bases and the V segment lost 4 bases, leaving 11 bases of the junction unmatched. The length of the CDR3 is 17 residues. Germline loops: CDR1 MGHRA, CDR2 YSYEKL. This CDR3 is CASSPRLSAGASYEQYF. DNA for the CDR3: TGCGCCAGCAGCCCCCGGCTGTCAGCGGGAGCCTCCTACGAGCAGTACTTC.

There are many counts of this clonotype. The chain is built from TRBV3-2 and TRBJ2-7; the table calls TRBD1, which could not be checked here. TRBV3-2 is tagged as a pseudogene. CDR3 length: 15 amino acids. The DNA for the CDR3 is TGTGCCAGCAGCCAATGGTGGGGGGGCCGGTACGAGCAGTACTTC. It is translated as CASSQWWGGRYEQYF.

At least ten counts were recorded for this clonotype. The chain has TRBV12-3 or TRBV12-4 and TRBJ2-2, with a possible D match to TRBD2 (5 bases). Trimming stripped 0 bases from V and 15 bases from J, with 14 bases between. CDR3 length: 13 residues. This chain's CDR3 is CASSLAADPAVFF. CDR3 DNA: TGTGCCAGCAGTTTAGCAGCGGACCCCGCTGTGTTTTTT.

The table lists this clonotype with many counts. The rearrangement uses TRBV29-1 and TRBJ2-1; D may be TRBD1 (6 bases). Germline CDR1 and CDR2: SQVTM and ANQGSEA. This CDR3 contains 13 residues. The V end was cut by 5 bases, the J end by 5 bases, with 13 bases between. As DNA, the CDR3 is TGCAGCGTTCCCGGGACACGCGACAATGAGCAGTTCTTC. Amino acid sequence: CSVPGTRDNEQFF.

This clonotype was observed many times. The chain employs TRBV9 and TRBJ2-3, with 10 bases matching TRBD2. The J segment lost 6 bases and the V segment lost 3 bases, leaving 4 bases of the junction unmatched. The CDR3 totals 14 residues. CDR1 SGDLS and CDR2 YYNGEE come from the germline V gene. CDR3 amino acids: CASSASGGADTQYF. The CDR3 nucleotides are TGTGCCAGCAGCGCGAGCGGGGGGGCCGATACGCAGTATTTT.

This clonotype was detected ten times or more. The chain is built from TRBV28 and TRBJ1-5; possibly TRBD1 for D (6 bases). Looked up from germline, CDR1 is MDHEN and CDR2 is SYDVKM. CDR3 length: 16 residues. The ends were cut back, 7 bases at V and 3 bases at J, with 19 bases in the middle. The CDR3 here is CASIKAGGALNQPQHF. The CDR3 nucleotides read TGTGCCAGCATTAAGGCCGGGGGGGCGCTCAATCAGCCCCAGCATTTT.

In its sample, this clonotype was seen many times. The chain recombines TRBV4-3 with TRBJ2-4, with D perhaps matching TRBD2 (7 bases). The CDR3 runs 15 residues. Trimming removed 0 bases at V and 6 bases at J, with 12 bases between. Germline assignment: CDR1 LGHNA and CDR2 YSLEER. This CDR3 reads CASSQDTGRGNIQYF. CDR3 in DNA: TGCGCCAGCAGCCAAGACACAGGGAGGGGAAACATTCAGTACTTC.

This clonotype was counted ten times or more. The J gene is TRBJ1-1, the V gene TRBV7-2, with TRBD1 matching 9 bases. V lost 7 bases and J lost 1; bases outside the gene matches: 4. CDR1 and CDR2 (germline): SGHTA, FQGNSA. CDR3 length: 14 amino acids. CDR3 bases: TGTGCCAGCAAAAGGGGACAGGGGAACACTGAAGCTTTCTTT. This translates into CASKRGQGNTEAFF.

This clonotype appeared many times. The chain links TRBV11-1 to TRBJ2-1, with 9 bases matching TRBD1. The CDR3 contains 14 residues. The V segment lost 5 bases and the J segment 7 bases; nucleotides outside the gene matches: 6. The germline V gene has CDR1 SGHAT and CDR2 FQDESV (reference sequence). The CDR3 region is CASSLSDRGNEQFF. The CDR3, as DNA: TGTGCCAGCAGCCTATCGGACAGGGGTAATGAGCAGTTCTTC.

This clonotype has at least ten counts. The gene calls are TRBV6-2 or TRBV6-3 and TRBJ2-7, with a weak D call TRBD1 (6 bases). The CDR3 contains 14 residues. V was pared by 6 bases and J by 0 bases, with 12 bases between. Looked up from germline, CDR1 is MNHEY and CDR2 is SVGEGT. CDR3: CASRRQAYSYEQYF. The CDR3 DNA is TGTGCCAGCAGGCGACAGGCTTACTCCTACGAGCAGTACTTC.

In this sample, this clonotype turned up many times. V usage is TRBV3-1 and J usage is TRBJ2-7; either TRBD1 or TRBD2 may fit D (5 bases each). The germline gives CDR1 LGHDT, CDR2 YNNKEL (reference sequence). Trimming removed 1 base from V and 0 bases from J, with 16 bases in between. This CDR3 has 17 residues. CDR3 DNA: TGTGCCAGCAGCCAAGGAGGGGCACAGATCGGCTCCTACGAGCAGTACTTC. Translation: CASSQGGAQIGSYEQYF.

This clonotype was seen at least ten times. This sequence joins TRBV7-8 and TRBJ2-7, with TRBD2 matching 8 bases. CDR3 length equals 14 residues. Germline assignment: CDR1 SGHVS and CDR2 FQNEAQ. Trimming at V came to 2 bases and at J to 10 bases, leaving 10 bases not matched to a gene. CDR3 in DNA: TGTGCCAGCAGCTTATCGGTTAGCGGGGTGACACAGTACTTC. Amino acid sequence: CASSLSVSGVTQYF.

There are many counts of this clonotype. The V and J genes are TRBV6-1 and TRBJ2-3, with D possibly called TRBD1 or TRBD2 (5 bases each). This CDR3 spans 15 amino acids. Germline V gene data show CDR1 as MNHNS and CDR2 as SASEGT. V was trimmed by 7 bases and J by 0 bases, leaving 14 bases between them. The CDR3 DNA follows: TGTGCCAGCACCCCATTTGGGGGTAGCACAGATACGCAGTATTTT. Translated: CASTPFGGSTDTQYF.